A single sample is the source of the 28 T cell receptor beta chains below, sequenced in a study of identical twins. TCRdb passed the 5' RACE reads through MiXCR, listing each CDR3 protein once. The sample includes approximately 410,000 distinct CDR3 sequences, about 18% of them seen just once. Source material: naive T cells sorted from blood. The receptors were gathered from a middle-aged man in good health.

The chain uses TRBV30 and TRBJ2-3; D uncertain. V dropped 1 base and J dropped 4 bases, with 9 bases sitting between them. The germline V gene encodes CDR1 GTSNPN and CDR2 SVGIG (reference sequence). The CDR3 covers 13 residues. CDR3 coding DNA: TGTGCCTGGAGTGCTGAGCAGGCAGATACGCAGTATTTT. It specifies CAWSAEQADTQYF. The complete variable domain, with remaining parts taken from reference TRBV30 and TRBJ2-3, reads SQTIHQWPATLVQPVGSPLSLECTVEGTSNPNLYWYRQAAGRGLQLLFYSVGIGQISSEVPQNLSASRPQDRQFILSSKKLLLSDSGFYLCAWSAEQADTQYFGPGTRLTVL.

This clonotype was picked up many times. The V and J genes are TRBV9 and TRBJ2-7; 11 bases map to TRBD2. The CDR3 contains 17 residues. Germline V gene data show CDR1 as SGDLS and CDR2 as YYNGEE. V was clipped by 4 bases and J by 0 bases; unmatched bases: 9. The CDR3, as DNA: TGTGCCAGCAGCCTCGGGACTAGCGGAACCCCCTCCTACGAGCAGTACTTC. Its translation: CASSLGTSGTPSYEQYF.

The table lists this clonotype with a few counts. The genes are TRBV7-9 and TRBJ2-3; D perhaps matches TRBD2 (6 bases). The V gene lost 1 base and the J gene lost 6 bases, with 11 bases spanning the gap. The CDR3 sequence is 14 residues long. Per the germline V gene, CDR1 is SEHNR and CDR2 is FQNEAQ (reference sequence). The CDR3 loop is CASSLGGIGDTQYF. CDR3 nucleotides: TGTGCCAGCAGCTTAGGCGGGATTGGGGATACGCAGTATTTT.

This clonotype was counted many times. CDR3 sequence: CAITEKGLANTGELFF. CDR3 coding DNA: TGTGCCATCACCGAGAAAGGACTGGCGAACACCGGGGAGCTGTTTTTT. The chain combines TRBV10-3 with TRBJ2-2; TRBD2 might be the D (5 bases). Germline V CDR1 and CDR2: ENHRY, SYGVKD. Between the trimmed V and J ends, which lost 7 bases and 0 bases, there was a span of 15 bases. This CDR3 region has 16 residues.

This clonotype came up many times. In nucleotides, the CDR3 is TGCAGTGCTAGGTCCCCGAAAACCACAGATACGCAGTATTTT. Amino acid sequence: CSARSPKTTDTQYF. V is TRBV20-1 and J is TRBJ2-3; D remains ambiguous. V lost 3 bases and J 2 bases, leaving 12 bases between the germline ends. Germline CDR1 DFQATT, CDR2 SNEGSKA (reference sequence). This CDR3 region has 14 residues.

This clonotype was picked up many times. The chain is built from TRBV4-3 and TRBJ2-1; TRBD2 aligns across 8 bases. This CDR3 has 16 residues. Germline assignment: CDR1 LGHNA and CDR2 YSLEER. Losses at the gene ends were 2 bases for V and 6 bases for J; bases not matched to a gene: 9. The DNA of the CDR3 is TGCGCCAGCAGCCAAATGCCGGGACTAGGTGGCAATGAGCAGTTCTTC. Residues: CASSQMPGLGGNEQFF.

This clonotype came up a few times. The chain employs TRBV20-1 and TRBJ2-3; D is uncertain. Germline V CDR1 and CDR2: DFQATT, SNEGSKA (reference sequence). The CDR3 runs to 14 residues. V was pared by 4 bases and J by 1 base, with 12 bases between. The CDR3 DNA reads as TGCAGTGCTATTAAAGACGCAGGCACAGATACGCAGTATTTT. Its protein is CSAIKDAGTDTQYF.

The chain links TRBV6-2 or TRBV6-3 to TRBJ1-6; no clear D. Between the trimmed V and J ends, which lost 0 bases and 9 bases, there was a span of 15 bases. The CDR3 loop spans 16 amino acids. Per the germline V gene, CDR1 is MNHEY and CDR2 is SVGEGT. The CDR3 loop reads CASSYSSILGSSPLHF. CDR3 coding DNA: TGTGCCAGCAGTTACTCGAGCATCCTGGGATCTTCACCCCTCCACTTT.

V and J are TRBV10-3 and TRBJ1-5; TRBD1 matches at 7 bases. Per the germline V gene, CDR1 is ENHRY and CDR2 is SYGVKD. This CDR3 has 13 residues. Unmatched junction bases numbered 6, after V lost 7 bases and J lost 6 bases. In nucleotides, the CDR3 is TGTGCCATCAATGACAGGGAGGGTCAGCCCCAGCATTTT. Translated: CAINDREGQPQHF.

Ten or more counts support this clonotype. The chain joins TRBV11-2 to TRBJ2-2; the D is unclear. The CDR3 is 14 amino acids. V was shortened by 5 bases and J by 1 base, with 8 bases between the two germline ends. CDR1 is SGHAT, CDR2 FQNNGV, per germline. The CDR3 spells CASSHARNTGELFF. CDR3 sequence (DNA): TGTGCCAGCAGCCACGCGAGGAACACCGGGGAGCTGTTTTTT.

Turning to this clonotype: This may arise from a read error, as a much more abundant clone is one base away. This chain uses TRBV10-2 with TRBJ2-1, with 15 bases lining up with TRBD2. The CDR3 is made up of 16 amino acids. J lost 9 bases, V lost 10 bases, and 13 bases had no gene match. Germline V gene sequence: CDR1 WSHSY, CDR2 SAAADI. The CDR3 sequence is CATTSGLAGGPGEQFF. CDR3 in DNA: TGCGCCACCACCTCCGGACTAGCGGGGGGGCCAGGTGAGCAGTTCTTC.

The chain carries TRBV11-1 and TRBJ1-3; possible D gene TRBD1, 6 bases. CDR1 and CDR2 from the germline V gene are SGHAT and FQDESV (reference sequence). The CDR3 sequence is 18 residues long. Trimming took 5 bases from V and 0 from J, leaving 20 bases between them. The CDR3 nucleotides read TGTGCCAGCAGCCTAAAGCCCCTGGGGGCGAACTCTGGAAACACCATATATTTT. As protein: CASSLKPLGANSGNTIYF. The variable domain in full, with the rest retrieved from reference TRBV11-1 and TRBJ1-3, is EAEVAQSPRYKITEKSQAVAFWCDPISGHATLYWYRQILGQGPELLVQFQDESVVDDSQLPKDRFSAERLKGVDSTLKIQPAELGDSAMYLCASSLKPLGANSGNTIYFGEGSWLTVV.

The chain employs TRBV7-9 and TRBJ2-7; D might be TRBD2 (6 bases). Germline CDR1 reads SEHNR; CDR2 reads FQNEAQ (reference sequence). The V and J ends lost 2 bases and 1 base respectively, with 9 bases between them. The CDR3 runs to 14 residues. The CDR3 here is CASSLPGSSYEQYF. Written as DNA, the CDR3 is TGTGCCAGCAGCTTACCCGGGAGTTCCTACGAGCAGTACTTC.

The table lists this clonotype with a count of one. A much bigger clone sits one base away, suggesting this may be a read error. The conserved final phenylalanine or tryptophan is absent from the CDR3, which likely points to a read error. The chain joins TRBV12-3 or TRBV12-4 to TRBJ2-7; maybe TRBD2 (5 bases). Trimming removed 5 bases at V and 3 bases at J, with 14 bases between. The CDR3 consists of 14 residues. Here the CDR3 reads CASSNSGVHYEQYY. The CDR3 region has the DNA TGTGCCAGCAGTAACTCCGGGGTTCACTACGAGCAGTACTAC.

The chain is built from TRBV20-1 and TRBJ1-5; tentatively, D is TRBD1 (5 bases). This CDR3 has 15 residues. The V end was cut by 6 bases, the J end by 4 bases, with 19 bases between. Germline-derived CDR1 and CDR2 are DFQATT and SNEGSKA (reference sequence). The CDR3 coding sequence is TGCAGTGCGCAGACCCGGGGGAGTGGGAATCAGCCCCAGCATTTT. Its protein product is CSAQTRGSGNQPQHF.

The table lists this clonotype with a few counts. CDR3 in DNA: TGCGCCAGCAGCTATTTGGACTACGGGGCGTCCTACGAGCAGTACTTC. Protein: CASSYLDYGASYEQYF. The chain combines TRBV5-1 with TRBJ2-7; a weak D match, TRBD2 (6 bases). Germline loops: CDR1 SGHRS, CDR2 YFSETQ. Trimming pared 3 bases from V and 1 base from J, leaving 17 bases between. There are 16 residues in the CDR3.

The chain recombines TRBV5-1 with TRBJ2-1, with D maybe TRBD2 (5 bases). V was pared by 0 bases and J by 8 bases, with 15 bases between. CDR1 is SGHRS, CDR2 YFSETQ, per germline. This CDR3 has 15 amino acids. The CDR3: CASSLEAAAWDEQFF. The CDR3 DNA sequence: TGCGCCAGCAGCTTGGAAGCAGCGGCCTGGGATGAGCAGTTCTTC.

This clonotype has a count of ten or more. At one end the junction does not follow the germline gene, possibly because of a read error. The chain recombines TRBV13 with TRBJ2-3, with a possible D match to TRBD1 (6 bases). The germline V gene encodes CDR1 PRHDT and CDR2 FYEKMQ (reference sequence). This CDR3 is built from 13 residues. The CDR3 DNA reads TGTGCCAGCAGCCTAATGGACAGAGATTCGCAGTATTTT. This translates into CASSLMDRDSQYF.

This chain uses TRBV5-1 with TRBJ2-3; 10 nucleotides match TRBD1. V shed 3 bases, J shed 5 bases, and the junction held 6 bases outside the gene matches. Germline CDR1 SGHRS, CDR2 YFSETQ. The CDR3 consists of 15 residues. CDR3 protein: CASSSGQGMIDTQYF. The CDR3 nucleotides are TGCGCCAGCAGCTCGGGACAGGGGATGATAGATACGCAGTATTTT.

This clonotype was detected only a few times. The chain carries TRBV19 and TRBJ2-1; TRBD2 aligns across 7 bases. Unmatched junction bases numbered 9, after V lost 5 bases and J lost 8 bases. Germline V gene lookup returns CDR1 LNHDA and CDR2 SQIVND (reference sequence). The CDR3 length is 14 residues. The CDR3 loop is CASSGGGSPHEQFF. The CDR3 DNA reads as TGTGCCAGTAGTGGTGGCGGGAGTCCTCATGAGCAGTTCTTC.

The chain combines TRBV18 with TRBJ1-2; TRBD1 is a possible D gene (5 bases). The CDR3 length is 13 residues. V was pared by 6 bases and J by 3 bases, with 11 bases between. Germline CDR1 is KGHSH and CDR2 is LQKENI. CDR3 in DNA: TGTGCCAGCTCTCCCGGGACGGACTATGGCTACACCTTC. This sequence encodes CASSPGTDYGYTF.

This clonotype was observed a few times. The V and J genes are TRBV5-5 and TRBJ1-1; a possible D gene is TRBD1 (5 bases). The germline V gene has CDR1 SGHKS and CDR2 YYEKEE (reference sequence). V lost 4 bases, J lost 3 bases, and 13 bases lay in between. This CDR3 is built from 14 residues. CDR3: CASSKPGLYTEAFF. CDR3 nucleotides: TGTGCCAGCAGCAAGCCGGGACTGTACACTGAAGCTTTCTTT.

This clonotype was recorded a few times. The rearrangement links TRBV30 to TRBJ2-1; unclear D gene. The CDR3 is 15 amino acids. Trimming stripped 2 bases from V and 0 bases from J, with 11 bases between. Germline V CDR1 and CDR2: GTSNPN, SVGIG (reference sequence). Here the CDR3 reads CAWSLGRSSYNEQFF. The CDR3, as DNA: TGTGCCTGGAGTCTAGGTAGGAGCTCCTACAATGAGCAGTTCTTC. Full variable domain (missing parts from reference TRBV30 and TRBJ2-1): SQTIHQWPATLVQPVGSPLSLECTVEGTSNPNLYWYRQAAGRGLQLLFYSVGIGQISSEVPQNLSASRPQDRQFILSSKKLLLSDSGFYLCAWSLGRSSYNEQFFGPGTRLTVL.

This clonotype was seen repeatedly, ten times or more. J is TRBJ2-3 and V is TRBV11-2, with D unclear. The CDR3 sequence is 19 residues long. V lost 4 bases, J lost 0 bases, and 23 bases lay in between. Germline V CDR1 and CDR2: SGHAT, FQNNGV. In DNA form, the CDR3 reads TGTGCCAGCAGCTCCAATTCCCGGCGGACCCTTTCCAGCACAGATACGCAGTATTTT. Translated: CASSSNSRRTLSSTDTQYF.

The chain recombines TRBV7-2 with TRBJ1-5; D is unresolved. This CDR3 region has 15 residues. Germline CDR1 and CDR2: SGHTA and FQGNSA. The ends were cut back, 1 base at V and 2 bases at J, with 9 bases in the middle. The CDR3 nucleotides are TGTGCCAGCAGCTTAGTAGGTACTGGCAATCAGCCCCAGCATTTT. Amino acid sequence: CASSLVGTGNQPQHF.

A few counts support this clonotype. V gene TRBV6-1 combines with J gene TRBJ1-3; no clear D. Germline V CDR1 and CDR2: MNHNS, SASEGT. This CDR3 is built from 15 residues. V was cut by 5 bases and J by 0 bases, with 11 bases left in between. CDR3 protein: CASSRQADSGNTIYF. For the CDR3, the DNA is TGTGCCAGCAGTAGACAAGCTGACTCTGGAAACACCATATATTTT.

CDR3 sequence: CSAVPGQLVYGYTF. In DNA form, the CDR3 reads TGCAGTGCTGTTCCGGGACAGCTAGTTTATGGCTACACCTTC. The chain employs TRBV20-1 and TRBJ1-2; 7 bases are shared with TRBD1. The trim removed 5 bases at V and 5 bases at J, leaving 11 bases unmatched. Germline CDR1 reads DFQATT; CDR2 reads SNEGSKA (reference sequence). This CDR3 has 14 amino acids.

Ten or more counts support this clonotype. The chain joins TRBV5-1 to TRBJ1-1; 7 bases align to TRBD1. Germline V gene lookup returns CDR1 SGHRS and CDR2 YFSETQ. The CDR3 is 13 residues long. V trimming: 4 bases; J trimming: 6 bases; junction bases outside the gene matches: 6. CDR3 protein: CASSADRDSEAFF. The CDR3 DNA sequence: TGCGCCAGCAGCGCAGACAGGGACTCTGAAGCTTTCTTT.